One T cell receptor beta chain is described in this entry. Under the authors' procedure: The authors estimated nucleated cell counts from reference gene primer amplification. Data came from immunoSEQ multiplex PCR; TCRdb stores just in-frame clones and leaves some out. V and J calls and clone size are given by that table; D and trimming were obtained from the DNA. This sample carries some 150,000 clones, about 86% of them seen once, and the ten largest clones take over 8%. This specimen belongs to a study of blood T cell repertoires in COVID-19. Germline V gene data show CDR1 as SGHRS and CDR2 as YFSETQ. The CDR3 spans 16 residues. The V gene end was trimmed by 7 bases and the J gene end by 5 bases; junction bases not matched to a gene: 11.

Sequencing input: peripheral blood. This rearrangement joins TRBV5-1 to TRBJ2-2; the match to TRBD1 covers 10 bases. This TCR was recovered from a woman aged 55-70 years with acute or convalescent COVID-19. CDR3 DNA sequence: TGCGCCAGCGAACCGGGACAGGGGCCCGGGACCGGGGAGCTGTTTTTT. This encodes CASEPGQGPGTGELFF.